These T cell receptor beta chains were read from a single sample in a study of OX40 agonist ivuxolimab in advanced cancers. Clones were read by immunoSEQ multiplex PCR, and TCRdb kept only the in-frame ones, dropping some. The sample has 9,500 to 14,000 clones; about 86% are singletons. Sequenced here: CD4+ or CD8+ T cells sorted from blood, sampled in a trial of the OX40 agonist ivuxolimab. These receptors came from an adult with an advanced solid tumor such as melanoma, head and neck, liver or kidney cancer. Each CDR3 is given with its conserved first and last residue. Fields, in order: D gene, J gene, clone size, V gene, CDR3 DNA, CDR3 protein. The D gene is left open where the match is weak. Size values are once, few and many counts, or a class for expanded clones, and some rows have none.

>-|TRBJ2-7|-|TRBV28
TGTGCCAGCAGTATCCCGGGGTCGCCCTACGAGCAGTACTTC
CASSIPGSPYEQYF
>-|TRBJ1-5|-|TRBV7-6
TGTGCCAGCCCCCCAGGGCAGGCAAACAATCAGCCCCAGCATTTT
CASPPGQANNQPQHF
>-|TRBJ2-2|-|TRBV11-3
TGTGCCAGCAGCCCCGTTGGGGGCGCCGGGGAGCTGTTTTTT
CASSPVGGAGELFF
>TRBD2|TRBJ2-3|-|TRBV29-1
TGCAGCGTTCAAGCGGGGGCCCTTACAGATACGCAGTATTTT
CSVQAGALTDTQYF
>TRBD1|TRBJ2-3|-|TRBV9
TGTGCCAGCAGCTTGATACCGGGACAGGGAAAAGATACGCAGTATTTT
CASSLIPGQGKDTQYF
>-|TRBJ2-7|-|TRBV19
TGTGCCAGTAGTCCGGGGACGAACGAGCAGTACTTC
CASSPGTNEQYF
>-|TRBJ1-1|-|TRBV6-4
TGTGCCAGCAGCCCGACGGTGAACACTGAAGCTTTCTTT
CASSPTVNTEAFF
>TRBD1|TRBJ2-7|-|TRBV19
TGTGCCAGTAGTATCGGACAGGGGGCCGGCGAGCAGTACTTC
CASSIGQGAGEQYF
>-|TRBJ2-7|-|TRBV19
TGTGCCAGTAGTCGAGGAATCGGCCACGAGCAGTACTTC
CASSRGIGHEQYF
>-|TRBJ2-2|hyperexpanded|TRBV5-1
TGCGCCAGCAGCCCGGTCGCCGGGGAGCTGTTTTTT
CASSPVAGELFF
>-|TRBJ2-2|-|TRBV15
TGTGCCACCAGCAGAGATGCGAACACCGGGGAGCTGTTTTTT
CATSRDANTGELFF
>TRBD2|TRBJ2-5|-|TRBV2
TGTGCCAGCAGTGAAGAGCGGGGGCCTGGTAGCGAATCCCAGTACTTC
CASSEERGPGSESQYF
>TRBD1|TRBJ1-1|-|TRBV2
TGTGCCAGCAGGGGCGGGACAGCGAACACTGAAGCTTTCTTT
CASRGGTANTEAFF
>-|TRBJ1-1|-|TRBV19
TGTGCCAGTAGCGGACAGATTTCTAATCCCACTGAAGCTTTCTTT
CASSGQISNPTEAFF
>TRBD1|TRBJ1-5|-|TRBV30
TGTGCCTGGAGTGTGCAGGGGGCGGGGGGTCAGCCCCAGCATTTT
CAWSVQGAGGQPQHF
>-|TRBJ1-1|-|TRBV18
TGTGCCAGCTCACCGATCTTGGGGGGCCAAGAAGCTTTCTTT
CASSPILGGQEAFF
>-|TRBJ1-3|-|TRBV28
TGTGCCAGCAGTCCCGTACAGGAATACTACTCTGGAAACACCATATATTTT
CASSPVQEYYSGNTIYF
>-|TRBJ2-7|-|TRBV11-2
TGTGCCAGCAGCCTATATCGGGACACAGAGCAGTACTTC
CASSLYRDTEQYF
>-|TRBJ2-7|-|TRBV29-1
TGCAGCGTTACCGCCCTCTACGAGCAGTACTTC
CSVTALYEQYF
>TRBD1|TRBJ1-5|-|TRBV19
TGTGCCAGTAGTACCTATACAGGGGGCGCAGATCAGCCCCAGCATTTT
CASSTYTGGADQPQHF
>-|TRBJ2-7|-|TRBV7-2
TGTGCCAGCAGCCCCGGGTTAGCGAGCTACGAGCAGTACTTC
CASSPGLASYEQYF
>-|TRBJ2-1|-|TRBV6-6
TGTGCCAGCAGTTATGCTCTGGGCGAGCAGTTCTTC
CASSYALGEQFF
>TRBD1|TRBJ2-7|-|TRBV15
TGTGCCACCAGCACGGGACCGGGACAGGGGGTTGAGGGGCAGTACTTC
CATSTGPGQGVEGQYF
>-|TRBJ2-7|-|TRBV7-9
TGTGCCAGCAGCTTAGCGGGAGTAACCTACGAGCAGTACTTC
CASSLAGVTYEQYF
>TRBD1|TRBJ2-7|-|TRBV29-1
TGCAGCGTTGAAGATCCTGGACAGGGCTACGAGCAGTACTTC
CSVEDPGQGYEQYF
>TRBD1|TRBJ2-7|-|TRBV7-2
TGTGCCAGCAGCTTAGGAGGTTCCACAGGGGCGGGCTACGAGCAGTACTTC
CASSLGGSTGAGYEQYF
>TRBD2|TRBJ2-1|-|TRBV5-1
TGCGCCAGCAGCTTGGCCGGGGGGACCTACTCCTACAATGAGCAGTTCTTC
CASSLAGGTYSYNEQFF
>-|TRBJ2-7|-|TRBV11-2
TGTGCCAGCAGATTTGGGGACTACGAGCAGTACTTC
CASRFGDYEQYF
>TRBD2|TRBJ2-1|-|TRBV11-2
TGTGCCAGCAGCCTTAGCGGGAACCGCAATGAGCAGTTCTTC
CASSLSGNRNEQFF
>TRBD1|TRBJ1-4|once|TRBV15
TGTGCCACCAGCAGAGATAGAGGACAGGGCGAAAAACTGTTTTTT
CATSRDRGQGEKLFF
>TRBD2|TRBJ2-1|-|TRBV4-1
TGCGCCAGCAGCCAAGAGAGACTAGCGGGAGACTACAATGAGCAGTTCTTC
CASSQERLAGDYNEQFF
>TRBD1|TRBJ2-2|-|TRBV23-1
TGCGCCAGCAGTCAACAGTGGACAGGGGCCCATAAGAACACCGGGGAGCTGTTTTTT
CASSQQWTGAHKNTGELFF
>-|TRBJ2-3|-|TRBV4-3
TGCGCCAGCAGCCAAGCGAGGGGAGATACGCAGTATTTT
CASSQARGDTQYF
>-|TRBJ2-3|-|TRBV27
TGTGCCAGCAGTTCGGGACTGGTCCTATGGCAGTATTTT
CASSSGLVLWQYF
>-|TRBJ2-1|-|TRBV19
TGTGCCAGTCGGGGCAGGAACTACAATGAGCAGTTCTTC
CASRGRNYNEQFF